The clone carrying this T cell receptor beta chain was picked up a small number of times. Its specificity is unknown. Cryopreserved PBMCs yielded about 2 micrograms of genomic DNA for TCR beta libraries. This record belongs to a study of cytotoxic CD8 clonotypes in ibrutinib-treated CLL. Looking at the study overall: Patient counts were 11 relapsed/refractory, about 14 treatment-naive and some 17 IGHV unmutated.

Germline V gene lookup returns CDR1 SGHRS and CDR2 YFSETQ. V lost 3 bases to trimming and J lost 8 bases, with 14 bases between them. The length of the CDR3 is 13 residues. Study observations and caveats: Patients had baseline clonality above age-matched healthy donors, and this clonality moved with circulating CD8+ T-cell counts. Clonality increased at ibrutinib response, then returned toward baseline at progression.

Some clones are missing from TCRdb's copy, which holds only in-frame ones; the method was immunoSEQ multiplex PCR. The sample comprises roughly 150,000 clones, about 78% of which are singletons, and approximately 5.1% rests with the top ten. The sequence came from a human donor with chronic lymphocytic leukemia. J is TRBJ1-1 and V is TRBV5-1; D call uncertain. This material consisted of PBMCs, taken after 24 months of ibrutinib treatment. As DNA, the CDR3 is TGCGCCAGCAGCTCCGGGAACGGTCGAGAAGCTTTCTTT. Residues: CASSSGNGREAFF.